These 11 T cell receptor beta chains were sequenced from one sample in a study of response to subunit inactivated influenza vaccine. TCRdb passed the RT-PCR reads through MiXCR, listing each CDR3 protein once. The repertoire holds fewer than 600,000 distinct CDR3 sequences, with approximately 6.9% as singletons. The specimen was PBMCs from blood, collected around 25 months after vaccination. These receptors were obtained from a man between 50 and 75 years old who received an inactivated influenza vaccine.

The gene calls are TRBV20-1 and TRBJ2-7; weak D call: TRBD2 (6 bases). The germline CDR1 and CDR2 sequences are DFQATT and SNEGSKA (reference sequence). This CDR3 is 15 amino acids long. V was pared by 3 bases and J by 1 base, with 16 bases between. CDR3 in DNA: TGCAGTGCTAGGTCTACGGCGGGGTATTCCTACGAGCAGTACTTC. Translated, it gives CSARSTAGYSYEQYF.

This clonotype has more than one count but fewer than ten. J is TRBJ2-7 and V is TRBV15, with D maybe TRBD1 (6 bases). Trimming removed 1 base from V and 4 bases from J, with 11 bases in between. Looked up from germline, CDR1 is LNHNV and CDR2 is YYDKDF (reference sequence). This CDR3 has 14 residues. The CDR3 spells CATSRGGQGYEQYF. CDR3 nucleotides: TGTGCCACCAGCAGAGGCGGGCAGGGGTACGAGCAGTACTTC.

The V and J genes are TRBV6-2 or TRBV6-3 and TRBJ1-5; no definite D call. This CDR3 spans 9 amino acids. V lost 5 bases and J lost 9, with 2 bases in between. CDR1 and CDR2 from the germline V gene are MNHEY and SVGEGT. The CDR3 here is CASSRPQHF. CDR3 DNA sequence: TGTGCCAGCAGTAGGCCCCAGCATTTT.

This clonotype was observed many times. V is TRBV9 and J is TRBJ1-3; possible D gene TRBD1, 5 bases. The CDR3 runs to 15 residues. Germline loops: CDR1 SGDLS, CDR2 YYNGEE. Trimming took 0 bases from V and 1 from J, leaving 8 bases between them. The CDR3 coding sequence is TGTGCCAGCAGCGTAGGGGGCCGGTCTGGAAACACCATATATTTT. This codes for CASSVGGRSGNTIYF.

In nucleotides, the CDR3 is TGTGCCAGCAGCTTAGTCGGGATAGCGGGGAACAATGAGCAGTTCTTC. It encodes CASSLVGIAGNNEQFF. The chain links TRBV7-6 to TRBJ2-1; 8 bases match TRBD2. V lost 1 base to trimming and J lost 5 bases; unmatched junction nucleotides: 7. This CDR3 is built from 16 residues. Germline V gene data show CDR1 as SGHVS and CDR2 as FNYEAQ. Combining the CDR3 with reference TRBV7-6 and TRBJ2-1 gives the whole variable domain GAGVSQSPRYKVTKRGQDVALRCDPISGHVSLYWYRQALGQGPEFLTYFNYEAQQDKSGLPNDRFSAERPEGSISTLTIQRTEQRDSAMYRCASSLVGIAGNNEQFFGPGTRLTVL.

Many counts were recorded for this clonotype. This chain uses TRBV5-1 with TRBJ2-7, with 8 bases fitting TRBD2. In germline, CDR1 is SGHRS, CDR2 YFSETQ. The CDR3 has 15 amino acids. V shed 4 bases and J 4 bases; nucleotides not matched to a gene: 10. DNA for the CDR3: TGCGCCAGCAGCCTCGGCGGCGGGAGGCGGTACGAGCAGTACTTC. Its translation: CASSLGGGRRYEQYF.

About this clonotype itself: This may be a read error, as it is one base from a much larger clone. This chain joins TRBV5-1 and TRBJ2-7; the D is unclear. The germline V gene encodes CDR1 SGHRS and CDR2 YFSETQ. The CDR3 spans 14 residues. The CDR3 nucleotides read TGCGCCAGGAGCTTGGACGGCAGCCGCTACGAGCAGTACTTC. This codes for CARSLDGSRYEQYF.

V is TRBV29-1 and J is TRBJ2-7; 8 bases map to TRBD2. Germline-derived CDR1 and CDR2 are SQVTM and ANQGSEA. Trimming took 4 bases from V and 2 from J; bases not matched to a gene: 7. CDR3 length: 14 amino acids. CDR3 region: CSVVSPGGPYEQYF. CDR3 DNA sequence: TGCAGCGTTGTTTCCCCGGGAGGGCCCTACGAGCAGTACTTC.

The chain carries TRBV28 and TRBJ1-2; D not resolved. The V and J ends lost 7 bases and 8 bases respectively, with 23 bases between them. Germline assignment: CDR1 MDHEN and CDR2 SYDVKM. CDR3 length equals 15 residues. The CDR3 DNA sequence: TGTGCCAGCAAGCAAGGCTCGTGGTCTAGGATCGGCTACACCTTC. Protein sequence: CASKQGSWSRIGYTF.

The V and J genes are TRBV18 and TRBJ1-4, with 7 positions matching TRBD1. The germline V gene has CDR1 KGHSH and CDR2 LQKENI. V was pared by 9 bases and J by 4 bases, with 5 bases of the junction left unmatched. CDR3 size: 13 residues. This chain's CDR3 is CASVDRVNEKLFF. CDR3 nucleotides: TGTGCCAGTGTCGACAGGGTTAATGAAAAACTGTTTTTT.

This clonotype was counted at least ten times. This chain links TRBV28 with TRBJ2-5, with a possible D match to TRBD1 (6 bases). V dropped 4 bases and J dropped 0 bases, with 12 bases sitting between them. This CDR3 region has 15 residues. The germline V gene encodes CDR1 MDHEN and CDR2 SYDVKM. The CDR3 DNA is TGTGCCAGCAGTTCCCGGGACAACAACCAAGAGACCCAGTACTTC. Translating gives CASSSRDNNQETQYF.